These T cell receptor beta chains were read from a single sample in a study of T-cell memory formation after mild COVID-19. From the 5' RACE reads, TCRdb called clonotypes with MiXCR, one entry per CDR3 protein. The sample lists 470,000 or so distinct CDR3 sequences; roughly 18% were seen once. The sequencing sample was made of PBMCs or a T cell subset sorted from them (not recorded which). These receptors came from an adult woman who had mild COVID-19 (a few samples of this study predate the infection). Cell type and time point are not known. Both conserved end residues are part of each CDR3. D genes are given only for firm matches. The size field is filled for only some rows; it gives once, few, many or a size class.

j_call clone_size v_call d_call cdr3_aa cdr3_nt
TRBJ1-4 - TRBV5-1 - CASSPGHPTNEKLFF TGCGCCAGCAGCCCGGGACATCCAACTAATGAAAAACTGTTTTTT
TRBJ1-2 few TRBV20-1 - CSARDPGRGANGYTF TGCAGTGCTAGAGATCCAGGCAGGGGCGCTAATGGCTACACCTTC
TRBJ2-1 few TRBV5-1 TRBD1 CASSQGQGYNEQFF TGCGCCAGCAGTCAGGGACAGGGTTACAATGAGCAGTTCTTC
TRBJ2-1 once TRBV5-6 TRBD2 CASSPGLAANEQFF TGTGCCAGCAGCCCGGGACTAGCGGCCAATGAGCAGTTCTTC
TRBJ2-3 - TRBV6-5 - CASSLTELTSTDTQYF TGTGCCAGCAGTTTGACGGAGTTAACTAGCACAGATACGCAGTATTTT
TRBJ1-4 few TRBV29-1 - CSVEHTGKEKLFF TGCAGCGTGGAACACACAGGGAAGGAAAAACTGTTTTTT
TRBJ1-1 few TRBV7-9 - CASSFQTVMNTEAFF TGTGCCAGCAGCTTTCAGACGGTAATGAACACTGAAGCTTTCTTT
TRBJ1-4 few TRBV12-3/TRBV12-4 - CASSDSNEKLFF TGTGCCAGCAGCGACAGTAATGAAAAACTGTTTTTT
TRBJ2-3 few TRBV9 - CASSLRPGGDTQYF TGTGCCAGCAGCTTGAGACCCGGAGGGGATACGCAGTATTTT
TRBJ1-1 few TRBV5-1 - CASSLLLSNTEAFF TGCGCCAGCAGCTTGCTCCTTTCGAACACTGAAGCTTTCTTT
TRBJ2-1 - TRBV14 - CASSQDGTAQF TGTGCCAGCAGCCAAGATGGGACGGCCCAGTTC
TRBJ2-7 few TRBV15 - CATSTQYEQYF TGTGCCACCAGCACCCAGTACGAGCAGTACTTC
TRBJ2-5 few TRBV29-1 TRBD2 CSAAGTSGSWAETQYF TGCAGCGCCGCCGGGACTAGCGGGAGTTGGGCAGAGACCCAGTACTTC
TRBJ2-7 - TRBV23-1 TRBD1 CASSQSPGQGSREQYF TGCGCCAGCAGTCAATCTCCGGGACAGGGTTCTAGGGAGCAGTACTTC
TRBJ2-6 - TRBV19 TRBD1 CASRTGAGANVLTF TGTGCCAGTAGAACAGGGGCCGGGGCCAACGTCCTGACTTTC
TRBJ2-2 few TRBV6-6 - CASSYRDAGTGELFF TGTGCCAGCAGTTACAGGGACGCGGGCACCGGGGAGCTGTTTTTT